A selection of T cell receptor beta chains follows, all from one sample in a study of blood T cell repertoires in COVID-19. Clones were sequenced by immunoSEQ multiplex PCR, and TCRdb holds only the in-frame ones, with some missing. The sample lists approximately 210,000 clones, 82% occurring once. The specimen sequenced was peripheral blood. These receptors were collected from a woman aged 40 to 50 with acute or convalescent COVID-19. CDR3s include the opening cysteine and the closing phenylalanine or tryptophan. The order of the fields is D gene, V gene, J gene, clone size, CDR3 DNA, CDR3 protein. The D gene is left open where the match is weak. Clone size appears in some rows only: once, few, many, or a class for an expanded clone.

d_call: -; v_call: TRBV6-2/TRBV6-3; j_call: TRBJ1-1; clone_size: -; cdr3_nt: TGTGCCAGCAGTTACTCCGCCTCGGGAGCTTTCTTT; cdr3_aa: CASSYSASGAFF
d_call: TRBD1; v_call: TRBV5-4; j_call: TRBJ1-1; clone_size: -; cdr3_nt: TGTGCCAGCAGCTTCACAGGGGGCCCAAACACTGAAGCTTTCTTT; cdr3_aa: CASSFTGGPNTEAFF
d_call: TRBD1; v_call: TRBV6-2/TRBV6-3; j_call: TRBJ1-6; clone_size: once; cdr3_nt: TGTGCCAGCAGTACTACCGCTCGGACAGGAAGGGGTACACCCCTCCACTTT; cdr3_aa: CASSTTARTGRGTPLHF
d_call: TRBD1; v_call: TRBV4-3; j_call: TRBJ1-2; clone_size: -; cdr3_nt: TGCGCCAGCAGCGTCGGGACAGCATATGGCTACACCTTC; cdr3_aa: CASSVGTAYGYTF
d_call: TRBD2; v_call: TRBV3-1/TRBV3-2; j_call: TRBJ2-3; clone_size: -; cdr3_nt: TGTGCCAGCAGCCGAGCGGGGAACACAGATACGCAGTATTTT; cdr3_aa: CASSRAGNTDTQYF
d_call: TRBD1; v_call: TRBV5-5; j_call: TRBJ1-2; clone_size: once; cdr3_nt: TGTGCCAGCAGCGGCGGACAGGGGGCGATTGGCTACACCTTC; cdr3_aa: CASSGGQGAIGYTF
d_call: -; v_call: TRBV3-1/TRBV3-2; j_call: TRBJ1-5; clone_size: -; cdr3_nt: TGTGCCAGCAGCCAGGGCAAGATTGGGAATCAGCCCCAGCATTTT; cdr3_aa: CASSQGKIGNQPQHF
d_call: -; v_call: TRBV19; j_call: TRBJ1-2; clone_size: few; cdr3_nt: TGTGCCAGCATAGACACCGGAAAGGGGAACTATGGCTACACCTTC; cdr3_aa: CASIDTGKGNYGYTF
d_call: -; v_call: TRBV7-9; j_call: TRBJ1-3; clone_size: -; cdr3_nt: TGTGCCAGCAGCTTAGATCGCGGGAGGATAGCCGGAAACACCATATATTTT; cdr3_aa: CASSLDRGRIAGNTIYF
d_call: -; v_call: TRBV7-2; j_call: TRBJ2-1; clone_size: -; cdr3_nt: TGTGCCAGCAGCTTCGGACACAGCAATGAGCAGTTCTTC; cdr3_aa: CASSFGHSNEQFF
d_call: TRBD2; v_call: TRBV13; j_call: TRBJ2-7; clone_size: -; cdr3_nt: TGTGCCAGCAGCAATCTAGCGGGAGGGCCATACGAGCAGTACTTC; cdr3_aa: CASSNLAGGPYEQYF
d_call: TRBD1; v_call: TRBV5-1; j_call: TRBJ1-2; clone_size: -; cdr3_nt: TGCGCCAGCAGCTTGGTCGGTCCAGGGGGTAATGGCTACACCTTC; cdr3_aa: CASSLVGPGGNGYTF
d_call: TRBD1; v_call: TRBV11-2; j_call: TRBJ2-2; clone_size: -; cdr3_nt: TGTGCCAGCAGCTTAGGGGGCACAGGGGGAGCGTACGGGGAGCTGTTTTTT; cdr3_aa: CASSLGGTGGAYGELFF
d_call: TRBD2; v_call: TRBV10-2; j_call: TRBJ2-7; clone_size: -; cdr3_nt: TGCGCCAGCACGTCACTAGCGGGGGGATACGAGCAGTACTTC; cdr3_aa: CASTSLAGGYEQYF
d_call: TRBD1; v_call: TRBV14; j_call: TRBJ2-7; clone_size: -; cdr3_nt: TGTGCCAGCAGCCAGAGGACAGGGGTCGAGCAGTACTTC; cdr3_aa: CASSQRTGVEQYF
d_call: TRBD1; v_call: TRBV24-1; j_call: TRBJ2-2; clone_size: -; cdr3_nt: TGTGCCACCAGTGATCGGGACAGCTACACCGGGGAGCTGTTTTTT; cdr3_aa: CATSDRDSYTGELFF
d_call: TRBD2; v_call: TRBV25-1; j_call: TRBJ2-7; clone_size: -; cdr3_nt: TGTGCCAGCAGTGAACCGGGTCTAGCGGGAAGAGACGAGCAGTACTTC; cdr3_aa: CASSEPGLAGRDEQYF
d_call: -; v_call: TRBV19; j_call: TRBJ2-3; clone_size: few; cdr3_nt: TGTGCCAGTAGTATCGGCGGTAGCACGGCAGATACGCAGTATTTT; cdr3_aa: CASSIGGSTADTQYF
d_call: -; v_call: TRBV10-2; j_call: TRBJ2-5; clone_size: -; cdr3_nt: TGCGCCAGCAGTGAGACAGGCCGCCAAGAGACCCAGTACTTC; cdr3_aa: CASSETGRQETQYF
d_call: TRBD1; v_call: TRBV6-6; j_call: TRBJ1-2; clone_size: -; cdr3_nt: TGTGCCAGCAGCCCTGGACAGGGGGTTGTTGGCTACACCTTC; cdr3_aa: CASSPGQGVVGYTF
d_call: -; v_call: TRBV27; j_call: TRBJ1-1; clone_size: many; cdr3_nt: TGTGCCAGCAGTTTATCCATGAACACTGAAGCTTTCTTT; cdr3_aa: CASSLSMNTEAFF
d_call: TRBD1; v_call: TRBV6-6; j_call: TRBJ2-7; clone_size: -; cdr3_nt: TGTGCCAGCACCCTGAGGGGGCCCAGCTCCTACGAGCAGTACTTC; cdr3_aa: CASTLRGPSSYEQYF
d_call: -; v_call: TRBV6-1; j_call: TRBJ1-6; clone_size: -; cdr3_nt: TGTGCCAGCAGTGACAGGGGAAGTAATAATTCACCCCTCCACTTT; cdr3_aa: CASSDRGSNNSPLHF
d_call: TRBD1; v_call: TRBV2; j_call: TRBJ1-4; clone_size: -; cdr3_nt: TGTGCCAGCAGGCCGGGACAGGGCTACGAAAAACTGTTTTTT; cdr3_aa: CASRPGQGYEKLFF
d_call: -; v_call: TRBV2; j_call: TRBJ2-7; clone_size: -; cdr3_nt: TGTGCCAGCAGTGAACCTTCCAGCTACGAGCAGTACTTC; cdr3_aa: CASSEPSSYEQYF
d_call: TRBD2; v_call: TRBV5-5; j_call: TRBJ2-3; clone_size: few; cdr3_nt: TGTGCCAGCAGCTTGTTTGGCGGGGGGCCGATCAGAGATACGCAGTATTTT; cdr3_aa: CASSLFGGGPIRDTQYF
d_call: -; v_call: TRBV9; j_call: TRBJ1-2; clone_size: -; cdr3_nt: TGTGCCAGCAGTCCTAACTCGATCTATGGCTACACCTTC; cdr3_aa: CASSPNSIYGYTF
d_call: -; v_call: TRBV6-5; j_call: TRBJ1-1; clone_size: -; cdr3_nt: TGTGCCAGCAGTTACTCCCCAGGGGTGAACACTGAAGCTTTCTTT; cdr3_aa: CASSYSPGVNTEAFF
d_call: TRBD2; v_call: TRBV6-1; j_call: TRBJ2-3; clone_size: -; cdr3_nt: TGTGCCAGCAGTGGGTCATCCAGACTAGCGGGGACAGATACGCAGTATTTT; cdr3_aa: CASSGSSRLAGTDTQYF
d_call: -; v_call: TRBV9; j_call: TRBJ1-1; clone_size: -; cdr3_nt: TGTGCCAGCAGCGTAGCTTGGCTTAACACTGAAGCTTTCTTT; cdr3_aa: CASSVAWLNTEAFF
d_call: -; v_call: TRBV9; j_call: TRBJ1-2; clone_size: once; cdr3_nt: TGTGCCAGCAGGTTACAGGTCTTAGCTAACTATGGCTACACCTTC; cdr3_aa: CASRLQVLANYGYTF
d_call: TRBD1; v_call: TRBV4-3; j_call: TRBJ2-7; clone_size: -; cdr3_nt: TGCGCCAGCAGCCAAGGGGACAGGGAGGGAAACGAGCAGTACTTC; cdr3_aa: CASSQGDREGNEQYF
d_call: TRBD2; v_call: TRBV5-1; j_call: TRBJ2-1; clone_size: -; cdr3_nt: TGCGCCAGCAGCAACGACCCTCTGACTAGCGGGGGGGCTGATGAGCAGTTCTTC; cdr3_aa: CASSNDPLTSGGADEQFF
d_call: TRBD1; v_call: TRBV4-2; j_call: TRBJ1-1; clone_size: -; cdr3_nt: TGTGCCAGCAGCCAAGTCCGTCGGACAGGGGGCCGGGGCACTGAAGCTTTCTTT; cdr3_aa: CASSQVRRTGGRGTEAFF